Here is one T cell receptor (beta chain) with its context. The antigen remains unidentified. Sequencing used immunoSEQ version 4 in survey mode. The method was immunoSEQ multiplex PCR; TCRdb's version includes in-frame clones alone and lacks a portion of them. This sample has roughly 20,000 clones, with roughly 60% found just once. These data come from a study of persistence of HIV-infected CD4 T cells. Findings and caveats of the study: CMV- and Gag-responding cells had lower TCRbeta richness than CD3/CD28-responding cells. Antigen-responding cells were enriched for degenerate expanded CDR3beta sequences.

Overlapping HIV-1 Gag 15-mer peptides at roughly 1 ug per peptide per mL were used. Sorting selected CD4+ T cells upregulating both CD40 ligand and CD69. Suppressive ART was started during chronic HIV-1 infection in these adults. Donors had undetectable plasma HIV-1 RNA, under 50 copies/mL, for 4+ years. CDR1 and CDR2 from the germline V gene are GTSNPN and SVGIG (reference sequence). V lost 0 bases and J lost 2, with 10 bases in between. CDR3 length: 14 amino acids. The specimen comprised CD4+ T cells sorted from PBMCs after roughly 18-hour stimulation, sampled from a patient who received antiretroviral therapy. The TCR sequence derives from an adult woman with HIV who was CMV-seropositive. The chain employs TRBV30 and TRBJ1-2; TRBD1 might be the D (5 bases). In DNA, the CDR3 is TGTGCCTGGAGTGTACTAGGGGACAACTATGGCTACACCTTC. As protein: CAWSVLGDNYGYTF.